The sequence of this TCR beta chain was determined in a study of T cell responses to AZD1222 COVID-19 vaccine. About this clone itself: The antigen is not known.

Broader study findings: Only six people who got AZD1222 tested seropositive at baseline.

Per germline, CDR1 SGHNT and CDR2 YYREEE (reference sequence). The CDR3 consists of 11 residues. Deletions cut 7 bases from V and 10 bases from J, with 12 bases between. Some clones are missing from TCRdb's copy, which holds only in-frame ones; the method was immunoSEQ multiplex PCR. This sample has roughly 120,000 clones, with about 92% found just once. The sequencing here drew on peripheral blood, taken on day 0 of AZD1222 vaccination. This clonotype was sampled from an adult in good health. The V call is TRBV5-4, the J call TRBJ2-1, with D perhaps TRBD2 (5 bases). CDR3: CASSRPGEQFF. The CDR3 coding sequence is TGTGCCAGCTCCCGGCCGGGGGAGCAGTTCTTC.